This TCR beta chain was observed in a study of beta chain features in type 1 diabetes. Background on the study: What patients shared with healthy donors was a similar profile of age, gender and cell yields. Study-wide findings and caveats: Among all four CD4+ subsets, Type 1 diabetes patients had TCRB CDR3s that were moderately but significantly shorter. A greater similarity of naive, central memory and Treg TCRB repertoires was seen among patients than among healthy donors.

The germline CDR1 and CDR2 sequences are SGHAT and FQNNGV. The ends lost 5 bases at V and 6 bases at J; junction bases unmatched: 4. This CDR3 is 13 amino acids long. For this clone: Antigen unknown.

All of the isolated RNA was reverse transcribed, so expressed TCRB transcripts were sequenced. Data came from immunoSEQ multiplex PCR; TCRdb stores just in-frame clones and leaves some out. This table holds 600,000 to 700,000 clones, roughly 12% found once. The specimen was naive CD4+ T cells from blood. The chain combines TRBV11-2 with TRBJ1-2, with 9 bases matching TRBD1. The TCR comes from a man aged 18 to 30 with type 1 diabetes. CDR3 coding DNA: TGTGCCAGCAGCCTGGACAGGGGCCATGGCTACACCTTC. Residues: CASSLDRGHGYTF.